This T cell receptor beta chain was found in a study of response to subunit inactivated influenza vaccine. Trimming stripped 0 bases from V and 0 bases from J, with 6 bases between. The CDR3 is 14 residues long. Germline V CDR1 and CDR2: DFQATT, SNEGSKA (reference sequence). TCRdb reprocessed the RT-PCR reads with MiXCR, giving one entry per CDR3 protein. The profile shows 170,000 or so distinct CDR3 sequences, around 11% of them singletons. Only a few counts were recorded for this clonotype. V gene TRBV20-1 combines with J gene TRBJ1-5; no firm D call. Source: CD8+ T cells sorted from PBMCs, taken around 25 months after vaccination. This clonotype was sampled from a man in his fifties or sixties who received an inactivated influenza vaccine. This CDR3 is CSAREMNSNQPQHF. The CDR3 DNA reads TGCAGTGCTAGAGAAATGAATAGCAATCAGCCCCAGCATTTT.